What follows are 5 T cell receptor beta chains derived from one specimen sequenced in a study of circulating CD8 cells and anti-PD-1 response in melanoma. Each library started from around 15 ng of total RNA using the QIAseq Immune Repertoire TCR panel. MiXCR, applied by TCRdb to the reads, yields one record per CDR3 protein. The table includes under 450 distinct CDR3 sequences, around 6.8% detected once. From live CD3+CD8+TCRalphabeta+ cells, four PD-1 and/or TIGIT subsets were sorted. The sample consisted of CD8+ T cells from PBMCs, taken at baseline or after one month of anti-PD-1 therapy (not recorded which). These TCRs come from a human donor with melanoma.

By share, this clonotype counts as large. The gene calls are TRBV4-2 and TRBJ2-1; D is possibly TRBD2 (6 bases). Germline V gene sequence: CDR1 LGHNA, CDR2 YNFKEQ. This CDR3 contains 15 residues. The V and J ends lost 1 base and 7 bases respectively, with 14 bases between them. This CDR3 reads CASSQGGWTTNEQFF. For the CDR3, the DNA is TGTGCCAGCAGCCAAGGTGGCTGGACTACAAATGAGCAGTTCTTC.

By share of the sample, this clonotype is large (0.1 to 1%). The chain couples TRBV4-3 to TRBJ2-1, with 9 bases identical to TRBD1. The CDR3 has 17 residues. With V trimmed by 3 bases and J by 2 bases, 8 bases remained unmatched. Germline V CDR1 and CDR2: LGHNA, YSLEER. CDR3 residues: CASSHLDRGSPYNEQFF. The CDR3, as DNA: TGCGCCAGCAGCCACCTTGACAGGGGGAGCCCCTACAATGAGCAGTTCTTC.

About this clonotype: A single base separates this from a much larger clone, so it may be a read error. The chain joins TRBV5-6 to TRBJ1-6; D perhaps matches TRBD1 (5 bases). From germline, CDR1 is SGHDT and CDR2 YYEEEE. This CDR3 is built from 16 residues. Trimming pared 0 bases from V and 13 bases from J, leaving 20 bases between. The CDR3, as DNA: TGTGCCAGCAGCTTGGTCTCGACAGCGCTCCTATTTCCCCTCCACTTT. Translating gives CASSLVSTALLFPLHF.

This clonotype rates as hyperexpanded. V usage is TRBV27 and J usage is TRBJ2-5; TRBD2 is a possible D gene (7 bases). There are 14 residues in the CDR3. Per germline, CDR1 MNHEY and CDR2 SMNVEV (reference sequence). V lost 8 bases to trimming and J lost 3 bases, with 16 bases between them. The CDR3: CASGGAFTEETQYF. In DNA, the CDR3 is TGTGCCAGCGGGGGGGCTTTCACGGAAGAGACCCAGTACTTC.

In its sample, this clonotype is large. The chain is built from TRBV5-6 and TRBJ1-6, with D perhaps TRBD1 (5 bases). V was clipped by 0 bases and J by 13 bases, with 20 bases between them. CDR1 is SGHDT, CDR2 YYEEEE, per germline. The CDR3 consists of 16 residues. The CDR3 nucleotides are TGTGCCAGCAGCTTGGCCTCGACAGCGCTCCTATTTCCCCTCCACTTT. Amino acid sequence: CASSLASTALLFPLHF.